The subject of this entry is one TCR beta chain. PCR amplification relied on 60 Vbeta primers (plus 13 Jbeta primers). Clones were read by immunoSEQ multiplex PCR, and TCRdb kept only the in-frame ones, dropping some. This sample's clone table lists some 130,000 clones. The data belong to a study of cytomegalovirus exposure and HLA in healthy donors. From germline, CDR1 is LNHDA and CDR2 SQIVND (reference sequence). Trimming took 6 bases from V and 8 from J; bases not matched to a gene: 10. This CDR3 is built from 15 residues. Sequencing was carried out using PBMCs. The clonotype originates from a man between 18 and 35 years old in good health and CMV-seronegative. The chain joins TRBV19 to TRBJ1-6, with 7 bases identical to TRBD1. Here the CDR3 reads CASRKWGTVDSPLHF. CDR3 coding DNA: TGTGCCAGTAGAAAGTGGGGGACAGTGGATTCACCCCTCCACTTT. The full variable domain, completed using reference TRBV19 and TRBJ1-6, is DGGITQSPKYLFRKEGQNVTLSCEQNLNHDAMYWYRQDPGQGLRLIYYSQIVNDFQKGDIAEGYSVSREKKESFPLTVTSAQKNPTAFYLCASRKWGTVDSPLHFGNGTRLTVT.